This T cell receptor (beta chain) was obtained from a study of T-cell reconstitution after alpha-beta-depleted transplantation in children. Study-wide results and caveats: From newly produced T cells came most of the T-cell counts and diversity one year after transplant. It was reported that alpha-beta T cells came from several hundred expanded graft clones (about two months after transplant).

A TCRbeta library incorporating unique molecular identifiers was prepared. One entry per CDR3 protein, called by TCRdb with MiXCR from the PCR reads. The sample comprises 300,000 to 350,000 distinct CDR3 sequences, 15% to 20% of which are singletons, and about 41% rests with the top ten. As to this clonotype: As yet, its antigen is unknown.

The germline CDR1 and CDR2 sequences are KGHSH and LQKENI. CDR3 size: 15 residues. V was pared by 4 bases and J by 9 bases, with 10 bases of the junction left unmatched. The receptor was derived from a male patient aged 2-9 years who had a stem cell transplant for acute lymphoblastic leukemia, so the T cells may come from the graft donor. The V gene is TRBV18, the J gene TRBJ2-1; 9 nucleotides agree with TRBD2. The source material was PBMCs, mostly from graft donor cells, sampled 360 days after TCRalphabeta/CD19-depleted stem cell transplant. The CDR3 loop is CASSLRAGGPGEQFF. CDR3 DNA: TGTGCCAGCTCACTACGGGCGGGAGGGCCAGGTGAGCAGTTCTTC. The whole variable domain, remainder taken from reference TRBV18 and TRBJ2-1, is NAGVMQNPRHLVRRRGQEARLRCSPMKGHSHVYWYRQLPEEGLKFMVYLQKENIIDESGMPKERFSAEFPKEGPSILRIQQVVRGDSAAYFCASSLRAGGPGEQFFGPGTRLTVL.